Below, 25 T cell receptor beta chains from the same sample are listed, as sequenced in a study of T cells in Graves' hyperthyroidism and ophthalmopathy. Researchers took RNA transcripts and amplified the TCR beta CDR3 regions from them. RT-PCR in the first round (using the HTBI primer set) targeted the TCR CDR3. A single record per CDR3 protein comes from TCRdb applying MiXCR to the multiplex PCR reads. Of under 350,000 distinct CDR3 sequences listed, roughly an eighth are singletons. The sequencing sample was made of blood. Every receptor here comes from a woman between 40 and 50 years old with Graves' ophthalmopathy.

This clonotype was counted at least ten times. V is TRBV24-1 and J is TRBJ2-2, with 10 bases identical to TRBD1. V gave up 4 bases and J gave up 5 bases; unmatched junction bases: 9. Germline assignment: CDR1 KGHDR and CDR2 SFDVKD. This CDR3 contains 17 residues. DNA for the CDR3: TGTGCCACCAGTGACCCGACCCGACAGGGGGCGACCGGGGAGCTGTTTTTT. Its protein product is CATSDPTRQGATGELFF.

This clonotype appeared a few times. J is TRBJ1-5 and V is TRBV6-1; D is perhaps TRBD1 (6 bases). Trimming removed 4 bases from V and 6 bases from J, with 16 bases in between. Germline CDR1 MNHNS, CDR2 SASEGT. This CDR3 region has 15 residues. CDR3 protein: CASSAGRGGGQPQHF. Written as DNA, the CDR3 is TGTGCCAGCAGTGCTGGAAGGGGGGGCGGTCAGCCCCAGCATTTT.

J is TRBJ2-3 and V is TRBV20-1; TRBD2 agrees at 13 bases. CDR1 is DFQATT and CDR2 is SNEGSKA in the germline V gene (reference sequence). Trimming at V came to 5 bases and at J to 6 bases, leaving 8 bases not matched to a gene. The CDR3 is 15 amino acids. CDR3: CSAGSGLAGRDTQYF. CDR3 nucleotide sequence: TGCAGTGCTGGATCGGGACTAGCGGGGAGGGATACGCAGTATTTT.

This clonotype has a handful of counts. V usage is TRBV2 and J usage is TRBJ2-2, with D perhaps assigned TRBD1 or TRBD2 (7 bases each). Germline assignment: CDR1 SNHLY and CDR2 FYNNEI. The CDR3 consists of 20 residues. Trimming took 5 bases from V and 1 from J, leaving 26 bases between them. The CDR3, as DNA: TGTGCCAGCAGTCCTGGTAGGGGGCGGCGGACTAGTAAGAACACCGGGGAGCTGTTTTTT. Its translation is CASSPGRGRRTSKNTGELFF.

Many counts were recorded for this clonotype. The chain carries TRBV2 and TRBJ2-5, with D perhaps matching TRBD1 (6 bases). The CDR3 is made up of 14 amino acids. V was cut by 7 bases and J by 2 bases, with 14 bases left in between. The V gene's germline CDR1 is SNHLY and CDR2 FYNNEI. In DNA form, the CDR3 reads TGTGCCAGCAATGGGGGACATAGTCAAGAGACCCAGTACTTC. Residues: CASNGGHSQETQYF.

Ten or more counts support this clonotype. CDR3 loop: CASSEFGGELFF. As DNA, the CDR3 is TGTGCCAGCAGTGAATTCGGCGGGGAGCTGTTTTTT. The J gene is TRBJ2-2, the V gene TRBV25-1; no clear D. The V gene lost 1 base and the J gene lost 7 bases, with 4 bases spanning the gap. Germline V CDR1 and CDR2: MGHDK, SYGVNS. The CDR3 runs 12 residues.

The J gene is TRBJ2-7, the V gene TRBV19; 7 bases are a match to TRBD1. J was trimmed by 3 bases and V by 1 base; bases with no gene match: 6. CDR3 size: 15 residues. The germline CDR1 and CDR2 sequences are LNHDA and SQIVND (reference sequence). Written as DNA, the CDR3 is TGTGCCAGTAGTATAGCAGGACAGGTCGGCTACGAGCAGTACTTC. Encoded protein: CASSIAGQVGYEQYF. Using reference TRBV19 and TRBJ2-7 for the parts outside the CDR3, the full variable domain is DGGITQSPKYLFRKEGQNVTLSCEQNLNHDAMYWYRQDPGQGLRLIYYSQIVNDFQKGDIAEGYSVSREKKESFPLTVTSAQKNPTAFYLCASSIAGQVGYEQYFGPGTRLTVT.

Points on this clonotype: A clone one base away is much larger, so this may be a read error. The chain is built from TRBV2 and TRBJ2-7, with TRBD2 as a possible D gene (5 bases). The CDR3 spans 16 residues. Germline CDR1 is SNHLY and CDR2 is FYNNEI. V dropped 4 bases and J dropped 0 bases, with 16 bases sitting between them. DNA of the CDR3: TGTGCCAGCAGTGTTCCAAGGCGGGTGGCCTCCTACGAGCAGTACTTC. Residues: CASSVPRRVASYEQYF.

This clonotype was recorded at least ten times. V and J are TRBV19 and TRBJ1-1; D call uncertain. This CDR3 is built from 13 residues. Germline assignment: CDR1 LNHDA and CDR2 SQIVND (reference sequence). V lost 4 bases and J 1 base, leaving 7 bases between the germline ends. CDR3 in DNA: TGTGCCAGTAGTACGACACAGAACACTGAAGCTTTCTTT. Protein product: CASSTTQNTEAFF.

This clonotype was seen at least ten times. The chain is built from TRBV12-3 or TRBV12-4 and TRBJ1-2; tentatively, D is TRBD1 (6 bases). The CDR3 has 14 residues. Trimming shortened V by 5 bases and J by 1 base, and 11 bases separated the two germline ends. Here the CDR3 DNA reads TGTGCCAGCAGTGCGGACAGTTATAACTATGGCTACACCTTC. Translation gives CASSADSYNYGYTF.

In this sample, this clonotype turned up many times. This chain links TRBV28 with TRBJ1-1, with 7 bases aligning to TRBD1. J was trimmed by 5 bases and V by 3 bases; bases with no gene match: 9. In germline, CDR1 is MDHEN, CDR2 SYDVKM. The CDR3 has 15 amino acids. CDR3 region: CASSFPPAGGTEAFF. The CDR3 DNA is TGTGCCAGCAGTTTCCCCCCGGCAGGGGGGACTGAAGCTTTCTTT.

This clonotype came up many times. The chain employs TRBV11-2 and TRBJ2-5; D uncertain. CDR3 length equals 14 residues. Germline loops: CDR1 SGHAT, CDR2 FQNNGV. Trimming left V 1 base short and J 1 base short, with 7 bases between. Here the CDR3 DNA reads TGTGCCAGCAGCTTAGTCGGAGCCCAAGAGACCCAGTACTTC. Protein: CASSLVGAQETQYF.

This clonotype has a count of ten or more. The chain combines TRBV6-1 with TRBJ2-7; a weak D match, TRBD2 (6 bases). This CDR3 is 14 amino acids long. The V gene lost 6 bases and the J gene lost 2 bases, with 14 bases spanning the gap. Looked up from germline, CDR1 is MNHNS and CDR2 is SASEGT. The CDR3: CASRAVGEAYEQYF. CDR3 DNA sequence: TGTGCCAGCAGAGCCGTAGGGGAGGCCTACGAGCAGTACTTC.

The V and J genes are TRBV6-1 and TRBJ2-4; D tentatively reads TRBD1 or TRBD2 (6 bases each). The ends were cut back, 1 base at V and 3 bases at J, with 16 bases in the middle. The V gene's germline CDR1 is MNHNS and CDR2 SASEGT. The CDR3 has 17 amino acids. The CDR3 DNA reads TGTGCCAGCAGTGAAGAGCTAGGGGGGACATTCAAAAACATTCAGTACTTC. Translated: CASSEELGGTFKNIQYF.

This clonotype was counted only a few times. CDR3 in amino acids: CASSRAGPGGYEQYF. The CDR3 nucleotides are TGTGCCAGCAGCCGAGCCGGTCCAGGGGGTTACGAGCAGTACTTC. The genes are TRBV4-2 and TRBJ2-7; 7 nucleotides agree with TRBD1. J lost 4 bases, V lost 4 bases, and 10 bases had no gene match. Germline CDR1 and CDR2: LGHNA and YNFKEQ. The CDR3 covers 15 residues.

A few counts support this clonotype. The chain has TRBV19 and TRBJ1-6, with 7 bases lining up with TRBD1. Trimming removed 8 bases from V and 12 bases from J; junction bases left unmatched: 10. Germline CDR1 LNHDA, CDR2 SQIVND (reference sequence). CDR3 length: 13 amino acids. The CDR3 nucleotides are TGTGCCAGTGGATTAGGGGGCCTGTTACCCCTCCACTTT. Amino acid sequence: CASGLGGLLPLHF.

This clonotype was counted only a few times. The chain carries TRBV7-2 and TRBJ2-7; D may be TRBD1 or TRBD2 (5 bases each). Germline assignment: CDR1 SGHTA and CDR2 FQGNSA. Trimming left V 4 bases short and J 4 bases short, with 14 bases between. There are 14 residues in the CDR3. The chain's CDR3 is CASSSRPGRYEQYF. CDR3 in DNA: TGTGCCAGCAGCTCCCGCCCGGGGCGGTACGAGCAGTACTTC.

This chain joins TRBV27 and TRBJ1-1, with D maybe TRBD1 (5 bases). The germline V gene has CDR1 MNHEY and CDR2 SMNVEV (reference sequence). V was cut by 4 bases and J by 4 bases, with 13 bases left in between. CDR3 length: 14 residues. This CDR3 is CASSYYTGGTEAFF. The CDR3 DNA sequence: TGTGCCAGCAGTTATTATACGGGGGGCACTGAAGCTTTCTTT.

Comments on this clonotype: The junction does not match germline at one end; this may be a read error. The chain combines TRBV27 with TRBJ2-5; D is undetermined. The CDR3 runs to 13 residues. CDR1 and CDR2 (germline): MNHEY, SMNVEV (reference sequence). CDR3: CASSLSNQETHYF. CDR3 coding DNA: TGTGCCAGCAGTTTGTCGAACCAAGAGACCCATTACTTC.

This clonotype was recorded many times. The rearrangement uses TRBV6-1 and TRBJ1-6; D unresolved. Germline V lookup: CDR1 MNHNS, CDR2 SASEGT. This CDR3 contains 12 residues. V was shortened by 6 bases and J by 7 bases, with 7 bases between the two germline ends. The chain's CDR3 is CASRRTNSPLHF. The CDR3 nucleotides are TGTGCCAGCAGAAGAACGAATTCACCCCTCCACTTT.

The J gene is TRBJ1-5, the V gene TRBV7-9; weak D call: TRBD1 (6 bases). CDR1 is SEHNR and CDR2 is FQNEAQ in the germline V gene (reference sequence). The V and J ends lost 5 bases and 6 bases respectively, with 23 bases between them. CDR3 length equals 17 residues. CDR3 in amino acids: CASSRRGGLKARQPQHF. As DNA, the CDR3 is TGTGCCAGCAGCCGGAGGGGGGGATTAAAGGCTCGTCAGCCCCAGCATTTT.

This clonotype was recorded many times. One end of the junction is discordant with germline, which a read error may explain. The rearrangement joins TRBV10-1 to TRBJ1-5; 9 bases are a match to TRBD1. The CDR3 runs 13 residues. Germline CDR1 reads WNHNN; CDR2 reads SYGVQD (reference sequence). CDR3 bases: TGTGCCAGCAGCGGACAGGGGAATCAGCCCCAGCATTTT. It specifies CASSGQGNQPQHF.

This clonotype was seen ten or more times. The V call is TRBV20-1, the J call TRBJ2-4; 9 positions match TRBD2. Looked up from germline, CDR1 is DFQATT and CDR2 is SNEGSKA (reference sequence). The CDR3 extends over 15 amino acids. The J segment lost 4 bases and the V segment lost 3 bases, leaving 7 bases of the junction unmatched. This CDR3 reads CSASATTSGKNIQYF. The CDR3 DNA is TGCAGTGCTAGTGCTACGACTAGCGGAAAAAACATTCAGTACTTC.

The chain joins TRBV6-1 to TRBJ2-7; possibly TRBD1 for D (6 bases). Germline CDR1 is MNHNS and CDR2 is SASEGT. V dropped 10 bases and J dropped 0 bases, with 13 bases sitting between them. The CDR3 extends over 13 amino acids. CDR3 region: CATNREPSYEQYF. DNA for the CDR3: TGTGCCACCAACAGGGAACCCTCCTACGAGCAGTACTTC.

Many counts were recorded for this clonotype. This rearrangement joins TRBV3-1 to TRBJ2-1; a weak D match, TRBD1 (8 bases). From germline, CDR1 is LGHDT and CDR2 YNNKEL (reference sequence). This CDR3 has 16 residues. V was trimmed by 3 bases and J by 10 bases, leaving 22 bases between them. This CDR3 reads CASSHTFGQGGEEQFF. The CDR3 bases are TGTGCCAGCAGCCATACTTTCGGACAGGGAGGGGAGGAGCAGTTCTTC.